The 30 T cell receptor beta chains presented below share a single source sample, sequenced in a study of technical replicates of blood from a few donors. Clones were sequenced by immunoSEQ multiplex PCR, and TCRdb holds only the in-frame ones, with some missing. The top ten hold just over 0.2% of the sample, which has about 94,000 clones, around 95% seen once. The sequenced sample was T cells isolated from PBMCs. Every receptor here comes from a human donor in good health.

The chain combines TRBV28 with TRBJ2-7, with D possibly being TRBD2 (6 bases). CDR1 and CDR2 from the germline V gene are MDHEN and SYDVKM. There are 15 residues in the CDR3. V lost 2 bases and J 2 bases, leaving 13 bases between the germline ends. CDR3: CASSLRASVAYEQYF. The DNA for the CDR3 is TGTGCCAGCAGTTTACGGGCTAGCGTAGCCTACGAGCAGTACTTC.

The rearrangement uses TRBV25-1 and TRBJ1-5; D remains unclear. CDR1 MGHDK and CDR2 SYGVNS come from the germline V gene. The ends were cut back, 2 bases at V and 4 bases at J, with 6 bases in the middle. The CDR3 is 13 residues long. The DNA for the CDR3 is TGTGCCAGCAGTGAAACAGAGAATCAGCCCCAGCATTTT. It yields the protein CASSETENQPQHF.

This clone was seen once. This chain links TRBV9 with TRBJ1-2, with unresolved D. Between the trimmed V and J ends, which lost 4 bases and 6 bases, there was a span of 16 bases. The CDR3 consists of 14 residues. Germline V CDR1 and CDR2: SGDLS, YYNGEE. The CDR3 DNA is TGTGCCAGCAGCCCAGAGGACGGGGAGAATGGCTACACCTTC. Encoded protein: CASSPEDGENGYTF.

The gene calls are TRBV5-4 and TRBJ1-2; 12 nucleotides line up with TRBD1. The CDR3 extends over 15 amino acids. CDR1 is SGHNT, CDR2 YYREEE, per germline (reference sequence). The V and J ends lost 0 bases and 8 bases, in that order; junction bases with no gene match: 5. CDR3 sequence (DNA): TGTGCCAGCAGCTTGGATTCCGGGACAGGGGGCGGCTACACCTTC. The encoded protein is CASSLDSGTGGGYTF.

The chain uses TRBV29-1 and TRBJ2-7, with TRBD2 identical over 8 bases. The CDR3 runs 16 residues. Trimming at V came to 0 bases and at J to 4 bases, leaving 11 bases not matched to a gene. Germline V gene lookup returns CDR1 SQVTM and CDR2 ANQGSEA. The CDR3 nucleotides are TGCAGCGTTGAAGATTTTCCGTTAGCGGGGAGGTACGAGCAGTACTTC. Protein product: CSVEDFPLAGRYEQYF.

The chain combines TRBV5-4 with TRBJ1-1, with D unresolved. Germline V lookup: CDR1 SGHNT, CDR2 YYREEE (reference sequence). V lost 6 bases and J 3 bases, leaving 9 bases between the germline ends. This CDR3 spans 12 amino acids. The CDR3 region is CASTSSDTEAFF. The CDR3 DNA follows: TGTGCCAGCACCTCCTCCGACACTGAAGCTTTCTTT.

The V call is TRBV15, the J call TRBJ2-1; maybe TRBD2 (5 bases). The V gene's germline CDR1 is LNHNV and CDR2 YYDKDF (reference sequence). The ends were cut back, 0 bases at V and 8 bases at J, with 23 bases in the middle. The CDR3 totals 18 residues. The CDR3 loop is CATSRERGLVKKVDEQFF. The CDR3 DNA sequence: TGTGCCACCAGCAGAGAGCGAGGGCTAGTTAAGAAGGTGGATGAGCAGTTCTTC.

J is TRBJ2-3 and V is TRBV9; no firm D call. Trimming removed 0 bases from V and 4 bases from J, with 3 bases in between. Germline V CDR1 and CDR2: SGDLS, YYNGEE. The length of the CDR3 is 12 residues. The CDR3: CASSVVSDTQYF. The CDR3, as DNA: TGTGCCAGCAGCGTAGTCTCAGATACGCAGTATTTT.

Only a few counts were recorded for this clone. The rearrangement joins TRBV7-9 to TRBJ1-5; 9 bases are shared with TRBD1. This CDR3 contains 14 residues. Germline V gives CDR1 SEHNR, CDR2 FQNEAQ (reference sequence). Trimming cost V 6 bases and J 4 bases; bases outside gene matches: 4. For the CDR3, the DNA is TGTGCCAGCAGTTCCGGACAGGGGAATCAGCCCCAGCATTTT. It translates to CASSSGQGNQPQHF.

This sequence joins TRBV5-1 and TRBJ2-7, with 7 bases matching TRBD2. There are 15 residues in the CDR3. CDR1 SGHRS and CDR2 YFSETQ come from the germline V gene. V trimming: 7 bases; J trimming: 4 bases; junction bases outside the gene matches: 14. The CDR3 bases are TGCGCCAGCCCAGCCGCGGGAGTTTTAAATTACGAGCAGTACTTC. This sequence encodes CASPAAGVLNYEQYF. The variable domain in full, with the rest retrieved from reference TRBV5-1 and TRBJ2-7, is KAGVTQTPRYLIKTRGQQVTLSCSPISGHRSVSWYQQTPGQGLQFLFEYFSETQRNKGNFPGRFSGRQFSNSRSEMNVSTLELGDSALYLCASPAAGVLNYEQYFGPGTRLTVT.

This chain connects TRBV29-1 to TRBJ2-1; D may be TRBD2 (5 bases). The CDR3 is 18 amino acids. Trimming removed 0 bases at V and 0 bases at J, with 18 bases between. Germline assignment: CDR1 SQVTM and CDR2 ANQGSEA. The CDR3 sequence is CSVEDRSILGSSYNEQFF. DNA of the CDR3: TGCAGCGTTGAAGATCGAAGTATTCTGGGGAGCTCCTACAATGAGCAGTTCTTC.

This chain links TRBV7-8 with TRBJ1-1; perhaps TRBD1 as D (6 bases). This CDR3 is 15 amino acids long. The V and J ends lost 5 bases and 5 bases respectively, with 18 bases between them. CDR1 SGHVS and CDR2 FQNEAQ come from the germline V gene. CDR3 sequence (DNA): TGTGCCAGCAGCCCGAGGGAAGGGGGATGGACTGAAGCTTTCTTT. Translated: CASSPREGGWTEAFF.

The chain is built from TRBV11-3 and TRBJ2-1, with D possibly TRBD1 on 5 matching bases. The CDR3 consists of 14 residues. Between the trimmed V and J ends, which lost 5 bases and 5 bases, there was a span of 13 bases. CDR1 SGHNT and CDR2 YENEEA come from the germline V gene. The CDR3 reads CASSQRQMDNEQFF. The CDR3 nucleotides read TGTGCCAGCAGCCAACGACAGATGGACAATGAGCAGTTCTTC. Variable domain in full (rest from reference TRBV11-3 and TRBJ2-1): EAGVVQSPRYKIIEKKQPVAFWCNPISGHNTLYWYLQNLGQGPELLIRYENEEAVDDSQLPKDRFSAERLKGVDSTLKIQPAELGDSAVYLCASSQRQMDNEQFFGPGTRLTVL.

V usage is TRBV5-1 and J usage is TRBJ2-3; the D gene is possibly TRBD1 (6 bases). This CDR3 region has 14 residues. V dropped 2 bases and J dropped 0 bases, with 7 bases sitting between them. Germline V gene sequence: CDR1 SGHRS, CDR2 YFSETQ. The DNA of the CDR3 is TGCGCCAGCAGCTTAGGGGGAAGCACAGATACGCAGTATTTT. Translated: CASSLGGSTDTQYF.

In this sample, this clone turned up many times. The rearrangement uses TRBV6-4 and TRBJ2-1; 15 bases fit TRBD2. Losses at the gene ends were 2 bases for V and 8 bases for J; bases not matched to a gene: 4. The CDR3 runs to 16 residues. Germline CDR1 MRHNA, CDR2 SNTAGT. The CDR3 protein is CASSDRGLAGGDEQFF. CDR3 coding DNA: TGTGCCAGCAGTGACCGGGGACTAGCGGGGGGAGATGAGCAGTTCTTC.

The J gene is TRBJ2-2, the V gene TRBV7-9; 7 bases agree with TRBD2. From germline, CDR1 is SEHNR and CDR2 FQNEAQ (reference sequence). Losses at the gene ends were 8 bases for V and 8 bases for J; bases not matched to a gene: 8. The CDR3 is 13 residues long. In DNA form, the CDR3 reads TGTGCCAGCTACCTGAGCGGGACGGGGGAGCTGTTTTTT. This sequence encodes CASYLSGTGELFF.

The genes are TRBV28 and TRBJ1-2, with D unresolved. Trimming removed 11 bases from V and 4 bases from J, with 17 bases in between. The CDR3 loop spans 13 amino acids. Germline V gives CDR1 MDHEN, CDR2 SYDVKM. The CDR3 region is CAVQTGFPYGYTF. DNA of the CDR3: TGTGCCGTCCAAACCGGGTTTCCCTATGGCTACACCTTC.

The J gene is TRBJ2-1, the V gene TRBV5-1; the D gene is possibly TRBD1 (7 bases). CDR1 and CDR2 from the germline V gene are SGHRS and YFSETQ. Trimming shortened V by 7 bases and J by 3 bases, and 11 bases separated the two germline ends. The CDR3 sequence is 13 residues long. CDR3: CASAGQNYNEQFF. For the CDR3, the DNA is TGCGCCAGCGCGGGACAGAACTACAATGAGCAGTTCTTC.

The gene calls are TRBV2 and TRBJ2-3, with TRBD1 as a possible D gene (5 bases). The CDR3 has 13 residues. Trimming took 6 bases from V and 2 from J, leaving 9 bases between them. Germline V gives CDR1 SNHLY, CDR2 FYNNEI. The CDR3 DNA reads TGTGCCAGCAGCAGGGTCCCCACAGATACGCAGTATTTT. It yields the protein CASSRVPTDTQYF. Full variable domain (remainder filled in from reference TRBV2 and TRBJ2-3): EPEVTQTPSHQVTQMGQEVILRCVPISNHLYFYWYRQILGQKVEFLVSFYNNEISEKSEIFDDQFSVERPDGSNFTLKIRSTKLEDSAMYFCASSRVPTDTQYFGPGTRLTVL.

The chain uses TRBV6-1 and TRBJ1-5; D is possibly TRBD1 (5 bases). The germline gives CDR1 MNHNS, CDR2 SASEGT. This CDR3 region has 15 residues. Trimming removed 7 bases at V and 0 bases at J, with 13 bases between. The CDR3 is CASTSGIYSNQPQHF. CDR3 coding DNA: TGTGCCAGCACCTCAGGGATCTATAGCAATCAGCCCCAGCATTTT.

V usage is TRBV12-5 and J usage is TRBJ1-2; 9 bases are shared with TRBD1. Germline-derived CDR1 and CDR2 are LGHNT and FRNRAP. V lost 7 bases and J lost 8; bases outside the gene matches: 8. The CDR3 covers 13 residues. The CDR3: CASAQDRGRGYTF. The CDR3 DNA reads TGTGCTAGTGCCCAGGACAGGGGACGAGGCTACACCTTC.

This chain joins TRBV15 and TRBJ1-3; the D gene is possibly TRBD1 (5 bases). The CDR3 extends over 17 amino acids. V gave up 5 bases and J gave up 0 bases, with 17 bases separating them. Germline assignment: CDR1 LNHNV and CDR2 YYDKDF (reference sequence). In nucleotides, the CDR3 is TGTGCCACCAGCCCCACCGGCAGGGAATACTCTGGAAACACCATATATTTT. Amino acids: CATSPTGREYSGNTIYF.

The genes are TRBV4-1 and TRBJ1-2; D gene unclear. The CDR3 totals 14 residues. Per germline, CDR1 MGHRA and CDR2 YSYEKL. Trimming pared 0 bases from V and 2 bases from J, leaving 7 bases between. The CDR3 region has the DNA TGCGCCAGCAGCCAAGAGCACCGGAACTATGGCTACACCTTC. Its translation is CASSQEHRNYGYTF.

The chain carries TRBV7-2 and TRBJ2-1; 10 bases align to TRBD2. The CDR3 totals 16 residues. After removal of 5 bases from V and 9 bases from J, the junction contained 13 bases not matched to a gene. The germline CDR1 and CDR2 sequences are SGHTA and FQGNSA. In nucleotides, the CDR3 is TGTGCCAGCAGCCAGCCGAAGCGGGAGGGCAAGGTTGAGCAGTTCTTC. It translates to CASSQPKREGKVEQFF.

V and J are TRBV28 and TRBJ2-7, with 7 bases matching TRBD1. V lost 6 bases, J lost 0 bases, and 8 bases stayed unmatched. The CDR3 totals 15 residues. Germline V gives CDR1 MDHEN, CDR2 SYDVKM. The CDR3 DNA reads as TGTGCCAGCAGGGTCGTAGGGACAGCCTCCTACGAGCAGTACTTC. Amino acids: CASRVVGTASYEQYF.

The CDR3 protein is CASSLGALLGPMNTEAFF. The CDR3 bases are TGTGCCAGCAGCTTAGGGGCCTTGTTGGGGCCAATGAACACTGAAGCTTTCTTT. The V call is TRBV7-8, the J call TRBJ1-1; D is perhaps TRBD1 (5 bases). Trimming took off 1 base at V and 0 bases at J, with 18 bases between the two ends. The CDR3 runs 18 residues. In germline, CDR1 is SGHVS, CDR2 FQNEAQ.

The chain couples TRBV11-2 to TRBJ1-2, with 10 bases lining up with TRBD1. This CDR3 comprises 16 residues. The V and J ends lost 1 base and 7 bases, in that order; junction bases with no gene match: 9. The germline V gene has CDR1 SGHAT and CDR2 FQNNGV. Written as DNA, the CDR3 is TGTGCCAGCAGCTTAGTAGGCGAGACAGGGGGCCTTGGCTACACCTTC. Translating gives CASSLVGETGGLGYTF.

The chain uses TRBV2 and TRBJ2-5; 11 nucleotides match TRBD1. V shed 8 bases and J 5 bases; nucleotides not matched to a gene: 10. The CDR3 runs to 15 residues. The germline V gene has CDR1 SNHLY and CDR2 FYNNEI. The CDR3 bases are TGTGCCAGCGAGTCCGGGACAGGGGGGTGGGAGACCCAGTACTTC. Amino acid sequence: CASESGTGGWETQYF.

This rearrangement joins TRBV19 to TRBJ1-5; 7 bases align to TRBD1. Germline V gene lookup returns CDR1 LNHDA and CDR2 SQIVND (reference sequence). J gave up 0 bases and V 6 bases, and 5 bases lay outside the gene matches. The CDR3 has 15 amino acids. This chain's CDR3 is CASSPRTGSNQPQHF. The CDR3 DNA follows: TGTGCCAGTAGCCCCAGGACAGGTAGCAATCAGCCCCAGCATTTT.

The chain recombines TRBV10-3 with TRBJ2-3; 12 nucleotides agree with TRBD2. Looked up from germline, CDR1 is ENHRY and CDR2 is SYGVKD. V gave up 4 bases and J gave up 5 bases; unmatched junction bases: 4. This CDR3 spans 15 amino acids. The DNA of the CDR3 is TGTGCCATCAGTGGACTAGCGGGAGCCCAAGATACGCAGTATTTT. It translates to CAISGLAGAQDTQYF.